A single sample is the source of the 6 T cell receptor beta chains below, sequenced in a study. Clones were sequenced by immunoSEQ multiplex PCR, and TCRdb holds only the in-frame ones, with some missing. Of roughly 68,000 clones detected, 93% appear once; the ten largest clones hold under 4.5%. The sequenced material came from PBMCs. The receptor set was obtained from a man in his forties with rheumatoid arthritis.

Note on this clone: One end of the junction varies from germline; a read error may be responsible. V and J are TRBV10-1 and TRBJ1-5, with 12 nucleotides matching TRBD1. The CDR3 has 15 amino acids. Germline CDR1 reads WNHNN; CDR2 reads SYGVQD (reference sequence). CDR3 region: CASSPGTGGNQPQHF. The CDR3 region has the DNA TGCGCCAGCAGCCCCGGGACAGGGGGCAACCAGCCCCAGCATTTT.

This clone was seen a single time. The gene calls are TRBV15 and TRBJ2-7; no clear D gene. The CDR3 is 16 amino acids. Germline V gene lookup returns CDR1 LNHNV and CDR2 YYDKDF (reference sequence). The germline V and J ends were trimmed by 3 bases and 1 base, with 16 bases remaining between them. The CDR3 sequence is CATSSSLEAESYEQYF. DNA for the CDR3: TGTGCCACCAGCAGCTCCCTTGAGGCAGAATCCTACGAGCAGTACTTC.

This chain joins TRBV28 and TRBJ1-5; TRBD1 matches 8 bases. There are 15 residues in the CDR3. Germline loops: CDR1 MDHEN, CDR2 SYDVKM. With 5 bases clipped from V and 4 bases from J, the junction kept 7 bases outside the gene matches. The CDR3 DNA follows: TGTGCCAGCAGTACGGGACAGGCCGTTAATCAGCCCCAGCATTTT. Translated: CASSTGQAVNQPQHF.

The rearrangement joins TRBV25-1 to TRBJ2-4, with 10 nucleotides matching TRBD1. Germline lookup yields CDR1 MGHDK and CDR2 SYGVNS. This CDR3 spans 14 amino acids. Trimming removed 8 bases from V and 7 bases from J; junction bases left unmatched: 8. The CDR3 here is CASSQTGGHNIQYF. The DNA of the CDR3 is TGTGCCAGCTCACAGACAGGGGGCCATAACATTCAGTACTTC.

The gene calls are TRBV13 and TRBJ1-2; the match to TRBD1 covers 7 bases. Germline V gene lookup returns CDR1 PRHDT and CDR2 FYEKMQ (reference sequence). The CDR3 is 15 amino acids. Trimming took 5 bases from V and 8 from J; bases not matched to a gene: 14. The CDR3 is CASSGVDREEGGYTF. In nucleotides, the CDR3 is TGTGCCAGCAGCGGGGTTGACAGGGAGGAGGGCGGCTACACCTTC.

V and J are TRBV5-6 and TRBJ1-6; D is undetermined. With 4 bases removed from V and 7 bases from J, the gap between germline ends came to 9 bases. Germline-derived CDR1 and CDR2 are SGHDT and YYEEEE. This CDR3 has 13 residues. The CDR3 protein is CASSPLPNSPLHF. The CDR3 DNA reads as TGTGCCAGCAGCCCTCTCCCGAATTCACCCCTCCACTTT. Combining the CDR3 with reference TRBV5-6 and TRBJ1-6 gives the whole variable domain DAGVTQSPTHLIKTRGQQVTLRCSPKSGHDTVSWYQQALGQGPQFIFQYYEEEERQRGNFPDRFSGHQFPNYSSELNVNALLLGDSALYLCASSPLPNSPLHFGNGTRLTVT.